A single T cell receptor beta chain is shown here with its context. Its antigen is unknown. The data belong to a study of cytomegalovirus exposure and HLA in healthy donors. Whole-study findings and limits: Some V segments could not be told apart, so they were left out, TRBV6-2 and TRBV6-3 among them.

The primer mix had 60 Vbeta and 13 Jbeta primers. Assay: immunoSEQ multiplex PCR; the TCRdb copy retains only in-frame clones and omits some. The data hold around 150,000 clones, with roughly four fifths observed a single time. The germline CDR1 and CDR2 sequences are SNHLY and FYNNEI. The length of the CDR3 is 15 residues. The germline V and J ends were trimmed by 6 bases and 0 bases, with 12 bases remaining between them. The clonotype originates from a man aged 55 to 70 in good health and CMV-seronegative. V gene TRBV2 combines with J gene TRBJ1-5, with D maybe TRBD1 (6 bases). Material: PBMCs. The CDR3 DNA reads TGTGCCAGCAGCCTCGACAGGAATAGCAATCAGCCCCAGCATTTT. Amino acid sequence: CASSLDRNSNQPQHF.